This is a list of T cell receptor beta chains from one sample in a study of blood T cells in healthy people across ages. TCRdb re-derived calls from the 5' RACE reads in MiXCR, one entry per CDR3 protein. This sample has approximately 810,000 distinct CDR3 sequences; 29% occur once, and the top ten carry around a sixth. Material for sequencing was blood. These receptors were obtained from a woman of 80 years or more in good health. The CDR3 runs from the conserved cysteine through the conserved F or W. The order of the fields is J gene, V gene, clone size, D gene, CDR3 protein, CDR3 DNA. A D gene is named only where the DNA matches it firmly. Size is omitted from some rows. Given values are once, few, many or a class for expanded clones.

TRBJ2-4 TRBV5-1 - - CASSLGQGGIQYF TGCGCCAGCAGCTTGGGGCAGGGCGGCATTCAGTACTTC
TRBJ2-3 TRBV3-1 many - CASSRGTASTDTQYF TGTGCCAGCAGCCGCGGGACAGCCAGCACAGATACGCAGTATTTT
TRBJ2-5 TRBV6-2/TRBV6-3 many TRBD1 CASGDRAETQYF TGTGCCAGCGGGGACAGAGCCGAGACCCAGTACTTC
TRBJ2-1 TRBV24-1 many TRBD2 CATSDSRGTSGGVYNEQFF TGTGCCACCAGTGACAGCCGCGGGACTAGCGGGGGGGTCTACAATGAGCAGTTCTTC
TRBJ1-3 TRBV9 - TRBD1 CASSRDSGNTIYF TGTGCCAGCAGCCGGGACAGTGGAAACACCATATATTTT
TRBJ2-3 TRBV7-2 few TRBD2 CASNQRGGGGTDTQYF TGTGCCAGCAACCAGCGGGGGGGCGGGGGCACAGATACGCAGTATTTT
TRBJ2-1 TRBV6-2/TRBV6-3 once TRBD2 CASYSLAGGRNEQFF TGTGCCAGCTATTCCCTAGCGGGAGGTCGCAATGAGCAGTTCTTC
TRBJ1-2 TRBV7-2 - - CASSLRTAHYGYTF TGTGCCAGCAGCTTGAGGACAGCGCACTATGGCTACACCTTC
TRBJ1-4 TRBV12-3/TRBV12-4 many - CASSPVRGINEKLFF TGTGCCAGCAGCCCCGTCCGGGGAATTAATGAAAAACTGTTTTTT
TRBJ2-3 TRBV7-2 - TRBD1 CASSLAQYRGHCDTQYF TGTGCCAGCAGCTTAGCGCAATACAGGGGGCATTGTGATACGCAGTATTTT
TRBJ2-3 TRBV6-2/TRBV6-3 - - CASSIDTSTDTQYF TGTGCCAGCAGCATCGATACTAGCACAGATACGCAGTATTTT